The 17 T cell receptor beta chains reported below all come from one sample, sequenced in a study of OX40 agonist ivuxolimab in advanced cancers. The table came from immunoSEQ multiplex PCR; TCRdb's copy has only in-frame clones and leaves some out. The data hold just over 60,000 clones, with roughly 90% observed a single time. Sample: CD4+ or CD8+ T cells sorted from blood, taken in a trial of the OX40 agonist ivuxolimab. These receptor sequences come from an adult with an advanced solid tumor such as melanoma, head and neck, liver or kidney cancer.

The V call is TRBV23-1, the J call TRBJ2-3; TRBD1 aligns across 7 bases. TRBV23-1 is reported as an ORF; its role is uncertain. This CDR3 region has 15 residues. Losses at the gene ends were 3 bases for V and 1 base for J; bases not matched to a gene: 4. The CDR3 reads CASSHTGVRTDTQYF. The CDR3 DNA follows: TGCGCCAGCAGTCACACAGGGGTCCGCACAGATACGCAGTATTTT.

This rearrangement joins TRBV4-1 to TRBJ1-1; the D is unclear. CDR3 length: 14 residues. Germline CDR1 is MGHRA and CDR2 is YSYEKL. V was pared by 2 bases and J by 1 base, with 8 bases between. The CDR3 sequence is CASSQLPRNTEAFF. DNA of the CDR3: TGCGCCAGCAGCCAACTCCCGCGGAACACTGAAGCTTTCTTT.

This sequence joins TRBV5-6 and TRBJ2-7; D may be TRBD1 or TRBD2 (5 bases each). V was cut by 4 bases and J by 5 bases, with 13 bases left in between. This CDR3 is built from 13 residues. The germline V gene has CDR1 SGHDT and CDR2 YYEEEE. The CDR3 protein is CASSLPGDHEQYF. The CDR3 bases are TGTGCCAGCAGCCTCCCCGGGGACCACGAGCAGTACTTC.

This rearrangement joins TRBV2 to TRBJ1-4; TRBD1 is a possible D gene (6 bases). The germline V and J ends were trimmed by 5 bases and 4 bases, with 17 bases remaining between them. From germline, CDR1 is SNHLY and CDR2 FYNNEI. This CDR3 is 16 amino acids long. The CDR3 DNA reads TGTGCCAGCAGTAAAGAAAACACAGGGTTTAATGAAAAACTGTTTTTT. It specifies CASSKENTGFNEKLFF.

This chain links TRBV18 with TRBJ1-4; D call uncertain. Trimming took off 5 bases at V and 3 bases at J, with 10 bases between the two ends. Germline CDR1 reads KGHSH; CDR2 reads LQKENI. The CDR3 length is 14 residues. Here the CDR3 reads CASSMRDSNEKLFF. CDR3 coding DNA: TGTGCCAGCTCAATGAGGGATTCTAATGAAAAACTGTTTTTT.

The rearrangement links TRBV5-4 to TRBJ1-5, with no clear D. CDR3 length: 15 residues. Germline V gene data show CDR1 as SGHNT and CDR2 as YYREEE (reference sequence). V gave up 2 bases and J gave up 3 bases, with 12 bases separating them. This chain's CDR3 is CASSLQGSSNQPQHF. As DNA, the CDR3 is TGTGCCAGCAGCTTACAAGGCAGCTCCAATCAGCCCCAGCATTTT.

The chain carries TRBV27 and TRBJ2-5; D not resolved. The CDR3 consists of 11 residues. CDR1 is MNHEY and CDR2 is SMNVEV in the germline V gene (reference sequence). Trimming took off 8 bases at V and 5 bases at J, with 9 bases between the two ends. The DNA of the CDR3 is TGTGCCAGCCGTGGGCGGGAGACCCAGTACTTC. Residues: CASRGRETQYF.

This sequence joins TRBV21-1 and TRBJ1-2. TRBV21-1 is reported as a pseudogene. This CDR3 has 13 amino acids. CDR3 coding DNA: TGTGCCAGCAGCGATACCTGCAGAGAGGGCTACACCTTC. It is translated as CASSDTCREGYTF.

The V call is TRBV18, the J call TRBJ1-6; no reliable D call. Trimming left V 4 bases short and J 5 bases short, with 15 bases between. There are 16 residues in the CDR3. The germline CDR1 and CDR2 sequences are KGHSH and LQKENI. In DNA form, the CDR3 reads TGTGCCAGCTCACTTCGGAGACCGACGGATAATTCACCCCTCCACTTT. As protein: CASSLRRPTDNSPLHF. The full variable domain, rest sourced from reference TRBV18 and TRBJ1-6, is NAGVMQNPRHLVRRRGQEARLRCSPMKGHSHVYWYRQLPEEGLKFMVYLQKENIIDESGMPKERFSAEFPKEGPSILRIQQVVRGDSAAYFCASSLRRPTDNSPLHFGNGTRLTVT.

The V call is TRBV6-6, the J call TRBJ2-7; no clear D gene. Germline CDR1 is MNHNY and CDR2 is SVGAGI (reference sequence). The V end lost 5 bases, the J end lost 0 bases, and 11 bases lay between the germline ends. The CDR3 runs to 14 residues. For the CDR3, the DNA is TGTGCCAGCAGTCTCGCGGTCGGCTCCTACGAGCAGTACTTC. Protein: CASSLAVGSYEQYF.

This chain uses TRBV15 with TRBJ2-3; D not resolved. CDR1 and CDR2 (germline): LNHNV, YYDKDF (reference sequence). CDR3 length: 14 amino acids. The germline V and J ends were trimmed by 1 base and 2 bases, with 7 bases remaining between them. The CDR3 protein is CATSRGLVTDTQYF. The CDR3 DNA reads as TGTGCCACCAGCAGAGGATTAGTCACAGATACGCAGTATTTT.

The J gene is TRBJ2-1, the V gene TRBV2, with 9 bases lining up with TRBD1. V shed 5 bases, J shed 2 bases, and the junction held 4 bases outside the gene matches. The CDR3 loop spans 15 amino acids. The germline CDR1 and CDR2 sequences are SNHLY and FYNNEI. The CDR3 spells CASSTQGAAYNEQFF. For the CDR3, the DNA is TGTGCCAGCAGTACACAGGGGGCGGCCTACAATGAGCAGTTCTTC. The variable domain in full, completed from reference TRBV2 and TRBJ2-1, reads EPEVTQTPSHQVTQMGQEVILRCVPISNHLYFYWYRQILGQKVEFLVSFYNNEISEKSEIFDDQFSVERPDGSNFTLKIRSTKLEDSAMYFCASSTQGAAYNEQFFGPGTRLTVL.

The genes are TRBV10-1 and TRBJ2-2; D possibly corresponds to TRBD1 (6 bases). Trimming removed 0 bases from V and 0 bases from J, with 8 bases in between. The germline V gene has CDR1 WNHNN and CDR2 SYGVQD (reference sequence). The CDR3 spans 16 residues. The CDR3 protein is CASSESGASNTGELFF. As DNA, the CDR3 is TGCGCCAGCAGTGAGTCGGGGGCCTCGAACACCGGGGAGCTGTTTTTT.

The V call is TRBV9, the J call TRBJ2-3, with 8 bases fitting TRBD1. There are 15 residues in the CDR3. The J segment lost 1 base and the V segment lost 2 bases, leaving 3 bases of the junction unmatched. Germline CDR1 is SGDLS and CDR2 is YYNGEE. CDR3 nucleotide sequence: TGTGCCAGCAGCGTCCCGGGACAGGGCACAGATACGCAGTATTTT. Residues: CASSVPGQGTDTQYF.

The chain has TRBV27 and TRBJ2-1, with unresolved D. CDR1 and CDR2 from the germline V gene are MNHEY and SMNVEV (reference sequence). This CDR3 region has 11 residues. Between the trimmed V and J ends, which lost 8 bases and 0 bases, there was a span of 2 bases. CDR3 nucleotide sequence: TGTGCCAGCTACTCCTACAATGAGCAGTTCTTC. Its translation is CASYSYNEQFF.

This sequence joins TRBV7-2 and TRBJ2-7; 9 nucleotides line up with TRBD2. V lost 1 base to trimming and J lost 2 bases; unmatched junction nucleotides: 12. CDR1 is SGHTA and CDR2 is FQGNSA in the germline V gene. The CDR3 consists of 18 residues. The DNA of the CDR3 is TGTGCCAGCAGCTTAGGTGGTAGCGGGAGCTTTTTCGCCTACGAGCAGTACTTC. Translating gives CASSLGGSGSFFAYEQYF.

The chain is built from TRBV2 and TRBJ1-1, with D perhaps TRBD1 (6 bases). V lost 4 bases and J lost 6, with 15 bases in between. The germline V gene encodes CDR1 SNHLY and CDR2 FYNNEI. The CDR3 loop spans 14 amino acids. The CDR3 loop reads CASSVRDKGAEAFF. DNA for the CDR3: TGTGCCAGCAGTGTCCGGGACAAGGGCGCTGAAGCTTTCTTT.